Here is one T cell receptor beta chain with its context. This record belongs to a study of PD-L1 blockade in urothelial cancer. Study summary: Blood analysis occurred 3 weeks (second dose) and 6 weeks after treatment start.

Documented time point: peripheral blood 6 weeks after treatment start. The protocol was immunoSEQ multiplex PCR, while the TCRdb copy is restricted to in-frame clones and leaves out a portion. Of around 87,000 clones in the sample, around four fifths were seen once. V was clipped by 1 base and J by 6 bases, with 11 bases between them. Germline V lookup: CDR1 MGHRA, CDR2 YSYEKL. The CDR3 runs to 14 residues. This clonotype originated in a man aged 70 or older with urothelial cancer. The chain carries TRBV4-1 and TRBJ2-3, with D possibly matching TRBD2 (6 bases). The sequencing used PBMCs, collected around atezolizumab (anti-PD-L1) treatment. The CDR3 protein is CASSQVPGRDTQYF. The DNA of the CDR3 is TGCGCCAGCAGCCAAGTCCCAGGGAGGGATACGCAGTATTTT.